The 2 T cell receptor beta chains reported below all come from one sample, sequenced in a study of blood T cell dynamics during melanoma immunotherapy. The time point denotes: pre-treatment baseline. Libraries were prepared by immunoSEQ multiplex PCR; TCRdb keeps only in-frame clonotypes and omits some of them. The sample holds several thousand clones, more than 65% seen once. The sample was blood, taken from a patient treated with checkpoint blockade. Receptors were obtained from a human donor with melanoma.

The chain couples TRBV10-2 to TRBJ2-1, with D hard to call. Trimming removed 2 bases at V and 10 bases at J, with 9 bases between. This CDR3 spans 12 amino acids. The germline V gene encodes CDR1 WSHSY and CDR2 SAAADI. In nucleotides, the CDR3 is TGCGCCAGCAGTGAGGGGCTCACGGAGCAGTTCTTC. This translates into CASSEGLTEQFF.

The rearrangement uses TRBV7-2 and TRBJ1-2; D possibly corresponds to TRBD1 (5 bases). Trimming removed 2 bases from V and 6 bases from J, with 10 bases in between. CDR1 is SGHTA, CDR2 FQGNSA, per germline. The CDR3 is 13 amino acids. CDR3 nucleotide sequence: TGTGCCAGCAGCTTATCCAGGGAGGATGGCTACACCTTC. This sequence encodes CASSLSREDGYTF.